This TCR beta chain derives from a study of control samples from healthy donors and cancer patients. This CDR3 is built from 15 residues. Trimming at V came to 2 bases and at J to 4 bases, leaving 4 bases not matched to a gene. CDR1 is LGHDT and CDR2 is YNNKEL in the germline V gene (reference sequence). Sequencing was performed with immunoSEQ multiplex PCR; in TCRdb, only in-frame clones are kept and a portion is missing. The data contain approximately 190,000 clones, approximately 91% of them seen just once; the ten biggest clones take up approximately 2%. Material: blood. The source of this sequence is a man aged 25-40 years in good health. This chain connects TRBV3-1 (or the pseudogene TRBV3-2) to TRBJ2-2; 7 bases are shared with TRBD2. CDR3 residues: CASSQLRGSTGELFF. CDR3 coding DNA: TGTGCCAGCAGCCAATTGCGGGGGAGCACCGGGGAGCTGTTTTTT.